Listed below are T cell receptor beta chains from one sample, sequenced in a study of post-analysis software for immune sequencing data. TCRdb recomputed calls from the PCR reads with MiXCR, one row per CDR3 protein. The top ten hold 4.9% of the sample, which has about 770,000 distinct CDR3 sequences, 35% to 55% seen once. The source material was blood. The receptors were sampled from a girl between 5 and 17 years old with multiple sclerosis. CDR3s include the opening cysteine and the closing phenylalanine or tryptophan. D genes are given only for firm matches. Only some rows state a clone size, as once, few, many or a class for expanded clones.

clone size: few; J gene: TRBJ1-1; V gene: TRBV6-6; D gene: TRBD1; CDR3 DNA: TGTGCCAGCACCTACAAGGGGGCTGACACTGAAGCTTTCTTT; CDR3 protein: CASTYKGADTEAFF
clone size: -; J gene: TRBJ1-1; V gene: TRBV4-1; D gene: -; CDR3 DNA: TGCGCCAGCAGCCAAGCAGGGACCGGCACTGAAGCTTTCTTT; CDR3 protein: CASSQAGTGTEAFF
clone size: -; J gene: TRBJ2-3; V gene: TRBV5-1; D gene: -; CDR3 DNA: TGCGCCAGCAGCCCGGAGGACGCCCGAAGGGCAGATACGCAGTATTTT; CDR3 protein: CASSPEDARRADTQYF
clone size: -; J gene: TRBJ2-7; V gene: TRBV28; D gene: TRBD1; CDR3 DNA: TGTGCCAGCAGTGTTCAGGGGGCGACCTACGAGCAGTACTTC; CDR3 protein: CASSVQGATYEQYF
clone size: -; J gene: TRBJ2-7; V gene: TRBV12-3/TRBV12-4; D gene: -; CDR3 DNA: TGTGCCAGCAGTCATGGGACTTCCTACGAGCAGTACTTC; CDR3 protein: CASSHGTSYEQYF
clone size: -; J gene: TRBJ2-7; V gene: TRBV20-1; D gene: TRBD2; CDR3 DNA: TGCAGTGCTCCAACTAGCGGGACTTACGAGCAGTACTTC; CDR3 protein: CSAPTSGTYEQYF
clone size: -; J gene: TRBJ1-5; V gene: TRBV18; D gene: TRBD1; CDR3 DNA: TGTGCCAGCTCACCAAGGCCGGGGACAGGGGATCAGCCCCAGCATTTT; CDR3 protein: CASSPRPGTGDQPQHF
clone size: once; J gene: TRBJ1-5; V gene: TRBV29-1; D gene: -; CDR3 DNA: TGCAGCGTTGGCGGGGCTAATCAGCCCCAGCATTTT; CDR3 protein: CSVGGANQPQHF
clone size: few; J gene: TRBJ2-6; V gene: TRBV20-1; D gene: -; CDR3 DNA: TGCAGTGCTAGAGGACTCAGGGAGGCTGGGGCCAACGTCCTGACTTTC; CDR3 protein: CSARGLREAGANVLTF
clone size: -; J gene: TRBJ1-2; V gene: TRBV6-4; D gene: -; CDR3 DNA: TGTGCCAGCAGTGACAAGATATCAGGGGGCTACACCTTC; CDR3 protein: CASSDKISGGYTF
clone size: -; J gene: TRBJ1-5; V gene: TRBV11-2; D gene: -; CDR3 DNA: TGTGCCAGCAGCCCCTATGGGGGGGGCAATCAGCCCCAGCATTTT; CDR3 protein: CASSPYGGGNQPQHF
clone size: -; J gene: TRBJ2-5; V gene: TRBV20-1; D gene: -; CDR3 DNA: TGCAGTGCTAGGAAGCTGAGATTGGAGACCCAGTACTTC; CDR3 protein: CSARKLRLETQYF
clone size: -; J gene: TRBJ2-7; V gene: TRBV6-2/TRBV6-3; D gene: -; CDR3 DNA: TGTGCCAGCAGCTGGGGACTTTTTACCTACGAGCAGTACTTC; CDR3 protein: CASSWGLFTYEQYF
clone size: -; J gene: TRBJ2-7; V gene: TRBV29-1; D gene: -; CDR3 DNA: TGCAGCGCGGGGCTGTCGACCTACGAGCAGTACTTC; CDR3 protein: CSAGLSTYEQYF
clone size: once; J gene: TRBJ2-3; V gene: TRBV24-1; D gene: TRBD2; CDR3 DNA: TGTGCCACCAGTGAACAGACTAGCGGGAGGGCCGGAGATACGCAGTATTTT; CDR3 protein: CATSEQTSGRAGDTQYF
clone size: -; J gene: TRBJ1-5; V gene: TRBV19; D gene: -; CDR3 DNA: TGTGCCAGTACCGGCCACCCGGAGGGCAATCAGCCCCAGCATTTT; CDR3 protein: CASTGHPEGNQPQHF
clone size: few; J gene: TRBJ1-2; V gene: TRBV6-5; D gene: -; CDR3 DNA: TGTGCCAGCAGTTACTCGGGCTTCGGGGGTGGCTACACCTTC; CDR3 protein: CASSYSGFGGGYTF